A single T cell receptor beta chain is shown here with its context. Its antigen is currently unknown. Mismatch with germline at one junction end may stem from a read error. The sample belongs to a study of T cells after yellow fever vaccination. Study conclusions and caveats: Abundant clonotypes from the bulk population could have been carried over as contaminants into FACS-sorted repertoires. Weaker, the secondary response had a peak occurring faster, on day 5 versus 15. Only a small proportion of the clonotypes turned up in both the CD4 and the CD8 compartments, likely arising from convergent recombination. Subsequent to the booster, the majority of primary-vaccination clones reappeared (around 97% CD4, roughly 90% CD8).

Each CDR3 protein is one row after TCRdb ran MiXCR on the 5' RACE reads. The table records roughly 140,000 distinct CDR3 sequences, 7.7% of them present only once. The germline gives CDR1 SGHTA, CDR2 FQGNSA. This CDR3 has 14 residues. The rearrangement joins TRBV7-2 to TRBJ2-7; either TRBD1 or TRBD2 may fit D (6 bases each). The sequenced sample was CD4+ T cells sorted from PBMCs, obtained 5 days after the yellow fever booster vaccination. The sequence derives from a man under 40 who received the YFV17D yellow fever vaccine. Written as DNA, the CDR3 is TGTGCCAGCAGCCCCCTGTTGGGGGGCTACGAGCACTACTTC. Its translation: CASSPLLGGYEHYF.